This T cell receptor (beta chain) stems from a study of regulatory T cells in long-lasting Graves disease. CDR1 and CDR2 from the germline V gene are MNHEY and SMNVEV (reference sequence). This CDR3 comprises 13 residues. V was clipped by 9 bases and J by 5 bases; unmatched bases: 7. Study-wide results and caveats: Newly diagnosed disease favored TRBV20-1 and TRBJ2-1 over persistent disease.

iRepertoire HTBI primers and Arm-PCR of CDR3 regions built TCR beta libraries. One entry per CDR3 protein, called by TCRdb with MiXCR from the multiplex PCR reads. The sample has hundreds of thousands of distinct CDR3 sequences, around 16% seen once. Time point of the sample: newly diagnosed GD, antithyroid drugs for less than 3 months. PBMC-extracted RNA yielded the TCR library. Around 9.1 milliliters of peripheral blood were drawn into EDTA tubes. As regards this clonotype: Its specificity is not known.

The same data also went into a second study, on T cells in Graves' hyperthyroidism and ophthalmopathy. That paper notes: Uncontrolled infection, other autoimmune disease, pregnancy and lactation each barred patients from inclusion.

The receptor's source is a man aged 18 to 30 with Graves disease. This chain connects TRBV27 to TRBJ2-7; TRBD2 aligns across 10 bases. Sequencing was performed on peripheral blood mononuclear cells (PBMCs), taken at new diagnosis, from a patient treated with antithyroid drugs. The CDR3, as DNA: TGTGCCAGTCAGCATGGGACTAGCGACGAGCAGTACTTC. It is translated as CASQHGTSDEQYF.